This entry features one TCR beta chain sequence. V shed 0 bases and J shed 4 bases, with 8 bases lying between them. CDR1 and CDR2 from the germline V gene are SGDLS and YYNGEE. The CDR3 spans 14 residues. The data belong to a study of CD8 T cells in ankylosing spondylitis. Libraries of TCR beta came from quantitative 5'-RACE with molecular barcodes. TCRdb ran MiXCR on the 5' RACE reads and lists one entry per CDR3 protein. The sample lists more than 35,000 distinct CDR3 sequences, less than 3% occurring once. The clonotype comes from a male donor with ankylosing spondylitis or in good health (not recorded which). The J gene is TRBJ2-1, the V gene TRBV9; a possible D gene is TRBD2 (5 bases). Sequenced input: blood, either unsorted or a sorted T cell fraction (not recorded which). The CDR3 loop is CASSVAAVYNEQFF. For the CDR3, the DNA is TGTGCCAGCAGCGTAGCAGCGGTTTACAATGAGCAGTTCTTC.